A selection of T cell receptor beta chains follows, all from one sample in a study of cytomegalovirus exposure and HLA in healthy donors. Sequenced by immunoSEQ multiplex PCR; TCRdb stores in-frame clones only, minus some. The table includes 90,000 to 150,000 clones, over 60% detected once. Sequenced: PBMCs. These receptors originate from a woman aged 25 to 45 in good health and CMV-seropositive. Each CDR3 is given with its conserved first and last residue. The order of the fields is V gene, D gene, clone size, J gene, CDR3 protein, CDR3 DNA. D genes are given only for firm matches. Clone size appears in some rows only: once, few, many, or a class for an expanded clone.

>TRBV5-1|TRBD1|NA|TRBJ2-1
CASIGTGTASRGQFF
TGCGCCAGCATAGGAACCGGGACAGCTTCTCGGGGGCAGTTCTTC
>TRBV5-1|NA|NA|TRBJ1-1
CASSLDPSNTEAFF
TGCGCCAGCAGCTTGGATCCGAGTAACACTGAAGCTTTCTTT
>TRBV11-3|NA|NA|TRBJ2-2
CASSRVGASGELFF
TGTGCCAGCAGCAGGGTGGGGGCGTCCGGGGAGCTGTTTTTT
>TRBV27|TRBD1|once|TRBJ2-1
CASSLGTGAYNEQFF
TGTGCCAGCAGTTTAGGGACAGGGGCATACAATGAGCAGTTCTTC
>TRBV27|TRBD1|NA|TRBJ2-3
CASSLDRGADTQYF
TGTGCCAGCAGTCTGGACAGGGGTGCAGATACGCAGTATTTT
>TRBV6-1|NA|NA|TRBJ1-1
CASRRGANTEAFF
TGTGCCAGCCGAAGAGGAGCGAACACTGAAGCTTTCTTT
>TRBV7-6|TRBD2|NA|TRBJ2-3
CASSPLAGAGDTQYF
TGTGCCAGCAGCCCATTAGCGGGGGCTGGAGATACGCAGTATTTT
>TRBV5-1|NA|NA|TRBJ1-2
CASRLPGGDYGYTF
TGCGCCAGCAGGCTCCCGGGGGGGGACTATGGCTACACCTTC
>TRBV10-1|NA|NA|TRBJ1-5
CARSLKWGRRSNQPQHF
TGCGCCAGATCTTTAAAATGGGGCAGAAGGAGCAATCAGCCCCAGCATTTT
>TRBV30|NA|NA|TRBJ2-6
CAWTRGAGANVLTF
TGTGCCTGGACCAGGGGGGCTGGGGCCAACGTCCTGACTTTC
>TRBV30|TRBD1|NA|TRBJ1-5
CAWSIQGWPQHF
TGTGCCTGGAGTATACAGGGGTGGCCCCAGCATTTT
>TRBV15|TRBD1|NA|TRBJ1-5
CATSGQTGDNSNQPQHF
TGTGCCACCAGCGGGCAGACAGGGGATAATAGCAATCAGCCCCAGCATTTT
>TRBV2|NA|few|TRBJ2-3
CASASGDTQYF
TGTGCCAGCGCGAGCGGAGATACGCAGTATTTT
>TRBV6-6|TRBD1|few|TRBJ1-1
CATGPNTEAFF
TGCGCGACAGGGCCAAACACTGAAGCTTTCTTT
>TRBV4-3|TRBD1|NA|TRBJ1-6
CASSQGGQANSPLHF
TGCGCCAGCAGCCAAGGCGGACAGGCAAATTCACCCCTCCACTTT
>TRBV4-3|TRBD1|NA|TRBJ2-2
CVSSQDRGRNTGELFF
TGCGTCAGCAGCCAAGACAGGGGTCGGAACACCGGGGAGCTGTTTTTT
>TRBV25-1|NA|NA|TRBJ2-7
CARNVGGESYEQYF
TGTGCCAGAAACGTGGGTGGGGAGTCCTACGAGCAGTACTTC
>TRBV5-1|TRBD1|NA|TRBJ1-6
CASSLNGQDNSPLHF
TGCGCCAGCAGCTTAAATGGACAGGATAATTCACCCCTCCACTTT
>TRBV7-9|TRBD2|NA|TRBJ2-7
CASSVAGGPLYEQYF
TGTGCCAGCAGCGTAGCGGGGGGGCCGTTGTACGAGCAGTACTTC
>TRBV27|NA|NA|TRBJ2-1
CASHPATVQDEQFF
TGTGCCAGCCACCCGGCGACAGTACAAGATGAGCAGTTCTTC
>TRBV6-1|TRBD1|NA|TRBJ1-6
CASSVTGGYDNSPLHF
TGTGCCAGCAGTGTAACAGGGGGTTATGATAATTCACCCCTCCACTTT
>TRBV6-1|NA|once|TRBJ2-1
CASSAGTTNNEQFF
TGTGCCAGCAGCGCCGGGACAACGAACAATGAGCAGTTCTTC